Below, 18 T cell receptor beta chains from the same sample are listed, as sequenced in a study of OX40 agonist ivuxolimab in advanced cancers. TCRdb keeps only in-frame clones here, not all; method: immunoSEQ multiplex PCR. The sample lists fewer than 40,000 clones; 80% were seen once. Sequencing was performed on CD4+ or CD8+ T cells sorted from blood, taken in a trial of the OX40 agonist ivuxolimab. The receptors come from an adult with an advanced solid tumor such as melanoma, head and neck, liver or kidney cancer.

This clone is a singleton in its sample. The rearrangement joins TRBV6-5 to TRBJ1-1, with unresolved D. CDR1 and CDR2 (germline): MNHEY, SVGAGI. Deletions cut 2 bases from V and 1 base from J, with 5 bases between. This CDR3 is built from 13 residues. The CDR3 DNA is TGTGCCAGCAGTTACGGGTCGAACACTGAAGCTTTCTTT. Protein sequence: CASSYGSNTEAFF.

V gene TRBV28 combines with J gene TRBJ2-3; D call uncertain. Germline CDR1 reads MDHEN; CDR2 reads SYDVKM. The CDR3 has 12 residues. V was pared by 7 bases and J by 6 bases, with 11 bases between. For the CDR3, the DNA is TGTGCCAGCACCCCTGATACGGATACGCAGTATTTT. Translated: CASTPDTDTQYF.

V gene TRBV6-5 combines with J gene TRBJ2-7, with no clear D. CDR1 and CDR2 from the germline V gene are MNHEY and SVGAGI. Trimming cost V 4 bases and J 0 bases, with 10 bases left between them. There are 14 residues in the CDR3. The CDR3 spells CASSSPGSSYEQYF. CDR3 sequence (DNA): TGTGCCAGCAGTTCCCCAGGATCCTCCTACGAGCAGTACTTC.

This chain uses TRBV28 with TRBJ2-1; maybe TRBD2 (5 bases). V shed 2 bases and J shed 7 bases, with 18 bases lying between them. The CDR3 runs to 16 residues. CDR1 is MDHEN and CDR2 is SYDVKM in the germline V gene. The CDR3 DNA reads TGTGCCAGCAGTTTAACCGGGTACGAGGGCCGGAATGAGCAGTTCTTC. Its protein is CASSLTGYEGRNEQFF. The complete variable domain, with remaining parts taken from reference TRBV28 and TRBJ2-1, reads DVKVTQSSRYLVKRTGEKVFLECVQDMDHENMFWYRQDPGLGLRLIYFSYDVKMKEKGDIPEGYSVSREKKERFSLILESASTNQTSMYLCASSLTGYEGRNEQFFGPGTRLTVL.

In its sample, this clone was seen once. V gene TRBV6-6 combines with J gene TRBJ2-2, with 8 bases that match TRBD1. Germline CDR1 is MNHNY and CDR2 is SVGAGI (reference sequence). The CDR3 is 16 amino acids. With V trimmed by 5 bases and J by 5 bases, 10 bases remained unmatched. For the CDR3, the DNA is TGTGCCAGCAGTGTTAACAGGGGGAAAGGGACCGGGGAGCTGTTTTTT. Protein sequence: CASSVNRGKGTGELFF.

CDR3 sequence reads: CASSSVWNTEAFF. DNA for the CDR3: TGCGCCAGCAGCTCAGTATGGAACACTGAAGCTTTCTTT. The chain links TRBV5-1 to TRBJ1-1; D is uncertain. Germline assignment: CDR1 SGHRS and CDR2 YFSETQ. V lost 3 bases, J lost 1 base, and 7 bases lay in between. CDR3 size: 13 residues.

This chain joins TRBV10-3 and TRBJ2-7; TRBD2 matches at 7 bases. The germline V gene has CDR1 ENHRY and CDR2 SYGVKD. This CDR3 contains 14 residues. Trimming at V came to 6 bases and at J to 7 bases, leaving 12 bases not matched to a gene. This chain's CDR3 is CAISGTTPLGEQYF. CDR3 nucleotide sequence: TGTGCCATCAGCGGGACTACTCCTCTAGGGGAGCAGTACTTC.

The chain carries TRBV28 and TRBJ2-7; 7 bases align to TRBD1. This CDR3 has 15 amino acids. Germline V lookup: CDR1 MDHEN, CDR2 SYDVKM. V was pared by 7 bases and J by 0 bases, with 9 bases of the junction left unmatched. The DNA for the CDR3 is TGTGCCAGCAACGCTCCCGGGACAGCCTCCTACGAGCAGTACTTC. Residues: CASNAPGTASYEQYF.

This chain connects TRBV10-3 to TRBJ2-2; D perhaps matches TRBD1 (5 bases). CDR1 and CDR2 (germline): ENHRY, SYGVKD. The V and J ends lost 3 bases and 6 bases respectively, with 8 bases between them. The CDR3 loop spans 13 amino acids. The CDR3 DNA reads TGTGCCATCAGTGAAGGGGTACCCGGGGAGCTGTTTTTT. Translated: CAISEGVPGELFF.

The chain has TRBV7-9 and TRBJ1-2; the match to TRBD1 covers 10 bases. Germline V lookup: CDR1 SEHNR, CDR2 FQNEAQ (reference sequence). The V gene end was trimmed by 2 bases and the J gene end by 2 bases; junction bases not matched to a gene: 2. This CDR3 region has 15 residues. This CDR3 reads CASSLKGQGNYGYTF. DNA for the CDR3: TGTGCCAGCAGCTTAAAGGGACAGGGGAACTATGGCTACACCTTC.

The chain links TRBV5-8 to TRBJ2-7; D is possibly TRBD1 or TRBD2 (5 bases each). CDR1 is SGHTS and CDR2 is YDEGEE in the germline V gene. V was trimmed by 4 bases and J by 3 bases, leaving 11 bases between them. The CDR3 is 13 amino acids. CDR3 nucleotides: TGTGCCAGCAGCCGGGACGCCGACTACGAGCAGTACTTC. It translates to CASSRDADYEQYF.

In this sample, this clone turned up once. V gene TRBV4-2 combines with J gene TRBJ2-1; D possibly corresponds to TRBD1 (6 bases). The CDR3 is 17 amino acids. V dropped 0 bases and J dropped 0 bases, with 12 bases sitting between them. The germline V gene has CDR1 LGHNA and CDR2 YNFKEQ. The CDR3: CASSQEGGSSSYNEQFF. The CDR3 region has the DNA TGTGCCAGCAGCCAAGAAGGGGGAAGCAGCTCCTACAATGAGCAGTTCTTC.

V and J are TRBV9 and TRBJ1-1; no definite D call. V was shortened by 0 bases and J by 7 bases, with 10 bases between the two germline ends. Germline CDR1 and CDR2: SGDLS and YYNGEE. This CDR3 region has 13 residues. The CDR3 here is CASSVESGSEAFF. The CDR3 DNA reads TGTGCCAGCAGCGTAGAGTCGGGGAGTGAAGCTTTCTTT.

The chain joins TRBV6-5 to TRBJ1-1; 7 bases are shared with TRBD1. The germline V gene has CDR1 MNHEY and CDR2 SVGAGI. With V trimmed by 6 bases and J by 1 base, 2 bases remained unmatched. CDR3 size: 13 residues. The CDR3 protein is CASRRTGNTEAFF. The CDR3 DNA reads as TGTGCCAGCAGAAGGACAGGGAACACTGAAGCTTTCTTT.

The CDR3, as DNA: TGTGCCAGCAGTTTGCAAGGTGACAAAAACATTCAGTACTTC. This sequence encodes CASSLQGDKNIQYF. The rearrangement links TRBV27 to TRBJ2-4; unclear D gene. The CDR3 loop spans 14 amino acids. V dropped 3 bases and J dropped 3 bases, with 9 bases sitting between them. Germline CDR1 is MNHEY and CDR2 is SMNVEV (reference sequence).

DNA of the CDR3: TGCAGCGTTGGATCAGTGACAGATACGCAGTATTTT. This encodes CSVGSVTDTQYF. The chain joins TRBV29-1 to TRBJ2-3; no clear D. The CDR3 runs to 12 residues. Germline V gene lookup returns CDR1 SQVTM and CDR2 ANQGSEA. Trimming stripped 4 bases from V and 3 bases from J, with 8 bases between.

This clone was recorded a few times. The chain uses TRBV9 and TRBJ1-2, with D uncertain. CDR1 SGDLS and CDR2 YYNGEE come from the germline V gene. Trimming took 0 bases from V and 6 from J, leaving 12 bases between them. CDR3 length equals 14 residues. DNA of the CDR3: TGTGCCAGCAGCGTAGGTAGGGCTGGGGATGGCTACACCTTC. Amino acids: CASSVGRAGDGYTF.

Concerning this clone: Sequence at one end of the junction differs from germline and may be a read error. The V and J genes are TRBV11-3 and TRBJ2-1; possible D gene TRBD2, 6 bases. The CDR3 extends over 14 amino acids. Germline lookup yields CDR1 SGHNT and CDR2 YENEEA. The CDR3 here is CASSLGDSYNEQFF. The CDR3 region has the DNA TGTGCCAGCAGTTTAGGGGACTCTTACAATGAGCAGTTCTTC.